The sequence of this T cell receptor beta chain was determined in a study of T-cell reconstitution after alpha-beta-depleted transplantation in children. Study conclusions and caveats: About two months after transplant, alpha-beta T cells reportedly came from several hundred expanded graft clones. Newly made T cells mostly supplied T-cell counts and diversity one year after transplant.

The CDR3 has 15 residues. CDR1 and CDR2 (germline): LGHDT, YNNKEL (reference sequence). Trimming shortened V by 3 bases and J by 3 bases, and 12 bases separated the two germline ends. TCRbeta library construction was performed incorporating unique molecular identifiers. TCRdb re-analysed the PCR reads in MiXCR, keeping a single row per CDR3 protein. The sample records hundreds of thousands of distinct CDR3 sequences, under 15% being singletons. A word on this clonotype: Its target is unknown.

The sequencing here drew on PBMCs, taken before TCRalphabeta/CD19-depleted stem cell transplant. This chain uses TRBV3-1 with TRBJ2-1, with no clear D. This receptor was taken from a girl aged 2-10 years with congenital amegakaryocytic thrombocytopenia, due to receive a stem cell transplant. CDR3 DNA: TGTGCCAGCAGCCACCGTTTCAACCACTACAATGAGCAGTTCTTC. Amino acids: CASSHRFNHYNEQFF.